These 12 T cell receptor beta chains originate from one sample sequenced in a study of beta chain features in type 1 diabetes. Points from the study as a whole: Significant though moderate, a shortening of TCRB CDR3s appeared in all four CD4+ subsets of Type 1 diabetes patients.

Their antigens are not known. Investigators reverse transcribed all isolated RNA, so they sequenced expressed TCRB transcripts. Method: immunoSEQ multiplex PCR; TCRdb's copy keeps in-frame clones and lacks some. The sample carries about 280,000 clones, about 15% recorded once. Material for sequencing was naive CD4+ T cells from blood. These receptors all stem from a man in his late teens or twenties with type 1 diabetes.

The table lists this clone with a few counts. This sequence joins TRBV7-9 and TRBJ1-4; D is undetermined. The germline V gene has CDR1 SEHNR and CDR2 FQNEAQ (reference sequence). Trimming left V 5 bases short and J 8 bases short, with 15 bases between. This CDR3 is 14 amino acids long. CDR3 DNA: TGTGCCAGCAGCCCTCATATGGGCGAGGAAAAACTGTTTTTT. It specifies CASSPHMGEEKLFF.

This clone was seen only a few times. The chain is built from TRBV7-9 and TRBJ2-3; D is unresolved. The germline V and J ends were trimmed by 3 bases and 1 base, with 17 bases remaining between them. The CDR3 runs 17 residues. Germline CDR1 and CDR2: SEHNR and FQNEAQ (reference sequence). The CDR3 loop is CASSFRPVRTGTDTQYF. In DNA form, the CDR3 reads TGTGCCAGCAGCTTTAGGCCGGTCCGAACAGGCACAGATACGCAGTATTTT.

This clone has just a few counts. The chain combines TRBV11-2 with TRBJ2-3; TRBD1 aligns across 9 bases. This CDR3 comprises 16 residues. V shed 4 bases and J 1 base; nucleotides not matched to a gene: 6. Germline V gene data show CDR1 as SGHAT and CDR2 as FQNNGV. CDR3 sequence: CASSSFRDRGTDTQYF. CDR3 nucleotides: TGTGCCAGCAGCTCCTTCCGGGACAGGGGCACAGATACGCAGTATTTT.

This clone was found a few times. The chain combines TRBV6-5 with TRBJ1-3, with 9 positions matching TRBD1. This CDR3 is built from 14 residues. The germline V gene encodes CDR1 MNHEY and CDR2 SVGAGI. Trimming cost V 7 bases and J 1 base; bases outside gene matches: 2. CDR3 DNA: TGTGCCAGCACGACAGGGGGATCTGGAAACACCATATATTTT. Its translation: CASTTGGSGNTIYF.

There are a few counts of this clone. This chain links TRBV5-4 with TRBJ2-5, with D possibly matching TRBD2 (6 bases). Trimming left V 4 bases short and J 4 bases short, with 17 bases between. The CDR3 has 15 residues. Germline V gene sequence: CDR1 SGHNT, CDR2 YYREEE (reference sequence). As DNA, the CDR3 is TGTGCCAGCAGCGATCGCCGATCGGAGGGAGAGACCCAGTACTTC. Translated, it gives CASSDRRSEGETQYF.

CDR3 in amino acids: CAWARQGHTIYF. The CDR3 bases are TGTGCCTGGGCCCGACAGGGACACACCATATATTTT. This chain joins TRBV30 and TRBJ1-3, with 7 positions matching TRBD1. This CDR3 contains 12 residues. The V gene end was trimmed by 5 bases and the J gene end by 8 bases; junction bases not matched to a gene: 6. Germline CDR1 reads GTSNPN; CDR2 reads SVGIG (reference sequence).

J is TRBJ2-7 and V is TRBV5-1; 11 nucleotides line up with TRBD2. The CDR3 contains 20 residues. Germline lookup yields CDR1 SGHRS and CDR2 YFSETQ. With 4 bases clipped from V and 0 bases from J, the junction kept 18 bases outside the gene matches. In DNA form, the CDR3 reads TGCGCCAGCAGCCTCCCGATGACTAGCGGGGCCACCTCCAGCTCCTACGAGCAGTACTTC. As protein: CASSLPMTSGATSSSYEQYF.

The genes are TRBV30 and TRBJ1-2; 8 positions agree with TRBD1. Per germline, CDR1 GTSNPN and CDR2 SVGIG (reference sequence). This CDR3 region has 13 residues. Trimming at V came to 5 bases and at J to 6 bases, leaving 8 bases not matched to a gene. CDR3 nucleotide sequence: TGTGCCTGGCTTCGACAGGGGCTGGATGGCTACACCTTC. Protein product: CAWLRQGLDGYTF.

The V gene is TRBV4-3, the J gene TRBJ2-1; D may be TRBD2 (5 bases). This CDR3 region has 13 residues. Trimming removed 4 bases from V and 11 bases from J, with 15 bases in between. CDR1 and CDR2 (germline): LGHNA, YSLEER. The CDR3: CASSRELAPKQFF. CDR3 DNA: TGCGCCAGCAGCCGAGAGCTAGCTCCAAAGCAGTTCTTC.

Written as DNA, the CDR3 is TGTGCCACCAGCAGAGATAGGAAGGGGATGCAGTATTTT. This translates into CATSRDRKGMQYF. The rearrangement links TRBV15 to TRBJ2-3; perhaps TRBD1 as D (5 bases). The V and J ends lost 0 bases and 11 bases respectively, with 12 bases between them. Germline V gives CDR1 LNHNV, CDR2 YYDKDF (reference sequence). There are 13 residues in the CDR3. Full variable domain (outside the CDR3, taken from reference TRBV15 and TRBJ2-3): DAMVIQNPRYQVTQFGKPVTLSCSQTLNHNVMYWYQQKSSQAPKLLFHYYDKDFNNEADTPDNFQSRRPNTSFCFLDIRSPGLGDTAMYLCATSRDRKGMQYFGPGTRLTVL.

This clone was recorded many times. This sequence joins TRBV18 and TRBJ2-1; a weak D match, TRBD2 (5 bases). Per the germline V gene, CDR1 is KGHSH and CDR2 is LQKENI. This CDR3 is built from 12 residues. Trimming cost V 5 bases and J 7 bases, with 9 bases left between them. CDR3 sequence: CASSSRGNEQFF. For the CDR3, the DNA is TGTGCCAGCTCATCCCGAGGGAATGAGCAGTTCTTC. Based on the CDR3 plus reference TRBV18 and TRBJ2-1, the full variable domain is NAGVMQNPRHLVRRRGQEARLRCSPMKGHSHVYWYRQLPEEGLKFMVYLQKENIIDESGMPKERFSAEFPKEGPSILRIQQVVRGDSAAYFCASSSRGNEQFFGPGTRLTVL.

This clone occurred a few times. This chain uses TRBV4-3 with TRBJ2-1, with TRBD2 identical over 7 bases. Trimming at V came to 6 bases and at J to 6 bases, leaving 5 bases not matched to a gene. CDR3 length: 13 amino acids. The germline CDR1 and CDR2 sequences are LGHNA and YSLEER. The CDR3 protein is CASRRLAGNEQFF. The CDR3, as DNA: TGCGCCAGCAGGCGACTAGCAGGCAATGAGCAGTTCTTC.